This record concerns one T cell receptor beta chain sequence. This record comes from a study of blood T cell repertoires in COVID-19. Study context: There were acute and convalescent COVID-19 samples, and they came from the United States, Italy and Spain. T cells, B-cell-depleted T cells, or PBMCs supplied cDNA or gDNA.

Original processing notes: Scientists estimated how many nucleated cells there were by amplifying reference gene primers. The assay was immunoSEQ multiplex PCR, and TCRdb's table has in-frame clones only and misses some. V and J calls and clone size are given by that table; D and trimming were obtained from the DNA. The data contain some 350,000 clones, about 88% of them seen just once; the ten biggest clones take up around 3%. Sequenced: peripheral blood. This sequence originates from a human donor in a cohort sampled during active COVID-19.

This CDR3 is CAVSGTSGGLISDTQYF. CDR3 nucleotide sequence: TGTGCCGTCTCCGGGACTAGCGGGGGACTGATATCAGATACGCAGTATTTT. The gene calls are TRBV10-3 and TRBJ2-3, with 14 bases aligning to TRBD2. J lost 4 bases, V lost 11 bases, and 14 bases had no gene match. Germline assignment: CDR1 ENHRY and CDR2 SYGVKD. The CDR3 runs to 17 residues.